This is a list of T cell receptor beta chains from one sample in a study of yellow fever vaccine responses in identical twins. TCRdb fed the RT-PCR reads into MiXCR, producing one record per CDR3 protein. Of 20,000 or so distinct CDR3 sequences listed, roughly 78% are singletons. Sequences were derived from T cells from blood (PBMCs), unsorted or a sorted subset (not recorded which), sampled before or after yellow fever vaccination (not recorded which). These receptors were taken from a woman between 18 and 29 years old who received the yellow fever vaccine. Each CDR3 is given with its conserved first and last residue. The D gene is left open where the match is weak. Size is omitted from some rows. Given values are once, few, many or a class for expanded clones.

- | - | TRBJ1-2 | TRBV29-1 | CSVEDREDGYTF | TGCAGCGTTGAAGACAGGGAAGATGGCTACACCTTC
- | TRBD1 | TRBJ1-1 | TRBV7-6 | CASSSLTGQRNTEAFF | TGTGCCAGCAGCTCGCTGACAGGGCAGCGGAACACTGAAGCTTTCTTT
once | TRBD1 | TRBJ1-6 | TRBV11-2 | CASRIPGQGTRNSPLHF | TGTGCCAGCAGGATTCCGGGACAGGGAACACGGAATTCACCCCTCCACTTT
- | - | TRBJ2-5 | TRBV28 | CASSLPMRLETQYF | TGTGCCAGCAGTTTACCGATGAGATTAGAGACCCAGTACTTC
few | - | TRBJ2-2 | TRBV11-1 | CASQNRASSPGELFF | TGTGCCAGCCAAAATAGGGCAAGCTCCCCCGGGGAGCTGTTTTTT
- | TRBD1 | TRBJ2-7 | TRBV11-1 | CASSMLTGQDYEQYF | TGTGCCAGCAGCATGCTCACGGGACAGGACTACGAGCAGTACTTC
- | - | TRBJ1-1 | TRBV2 | CASHGRGNTEAFF | TGTGCCAGCCATGGGCGTGGGAACACTGAAGCTTTCTTT
- | TRBD2 | TRBJ2-1 | TRBV28 | CASSLEKREISNEQFF | TGTGCCAGCAGTTTAGAGAAGCGGGAGATTTCAAATGAGCAGTTCTTC
once | - | TRBJ1-1 | TRBV18 | CASSPGRSGAFF | TGTGCCAGCTCACCAGGGCGGTCTGGAGCTTTCTTT
- | - | TRBJ2-1 | TRBV3-1 | CASSARQPRSSYNEQFF | TGTGCCAGCAGCGCAAGACAGCCTAGGAGCTCCTACAATGAGCAGTTCTTC
- | - | TRBJ2-1 | TRBV11-1 | CASSLHSSYNEQFF | TGTGCCAGCAGCTTACACAGCTCCTACAATGAGCAGTTCTTC
- | - | TRBJ1-2 | TRBV5-6 | CASSLVGDYTF | TGTGCCAGCAGCTTGGTGGGTGACTACACCTTC
- | TRBD2 | TRBJ2-1 | TRBV2 | CASSEPSGGLGEQFF | TGTGCCAGCAGTGAACCGAGCGGGGGGCTTGGTGAGCAGTTCTTC
- | - | TRBJ2-3 | TRBV12-3/TRBV12-4 | CASSLPAGTQYF | TGTGCCAGCAGCCTCCCGGCGGGTACGCAGTATTTT
medium-sized | TRBD1 | TRBJ2-1 | TRBV11-3 | CASSLVGGRNEQFF | TGTGCCAGCAGCTTAGTAGGGGGCAGGAATGAGCAGTTCTTC
few | - | TRBJ2-5 | TRBV29-1 | CSVKTSEETQYF | TGCAGCGTTAAGACATCGGAAGAGACCCAGTACTTC
- | - | TRBJ2-7 | TRBV28 | CASSRQANKQYF | TGTGCCAGCAGTCGACAAGCGAATAAGCAGTACTTC
once | - | TRBJ1-1 | TRBV14 | CASSQRSSGSTEAFF | TGTGCCAGCAGCCAAAGGAGTTCAGGTTCCACTGAAGCTTTCTTT
- | TRBD2 | TRBJ2-7 | TRBV5-1 | CASSLTSGTYEQYF | TGCGCCAGCAGCTTGACTAGCGGTACCTACGAGCAGTACTTC
- | TRBD2 | TRBJ2-3 | TRBV11-3 | CASSSGLGIFSTDTQYF | TGTGCCAGCAGCTCCGGACTAGGGATATTTAGCACAGATACGCAGTATTTT
- | - | TRBJ1-5 | TRBV28 | CASSVGTFNQPQHF | TGTGCCAGCAGCGTGGGGACCTTCAATCAGCCCCAGCATTTT
- | - | TRBJ2-1 | TRBV7-9 | CASSLGDMAQGFF | TGTGCCAGCAGCTTAGGGGATATGGCACAGGGGTTCTTC